This TCR beta chain was sequenced for a study of patients and donors after allogeneic stem cell transplantation. Germline V CDR1 and CDR2: SQVTM, ANQGSEA. The CDR3 has 14 amino acids. TCRdb called the RT-PCR reads again in MiXCR, with one record for every CDR3 protein. The sample consists of about 200,000 distinct CDR3 sequences, less than 50% of them appearing once. This clonotype appeared a few times. Germline and junction disagree at one end, which may indicate a read error. The chain is built from TRBV29-1 and TRBJ2-1; D gene unclear. This receptor was taken from a human donor who was either an allogeneic HSCT recipient or a stem cell or donor lymphocyte infusion donor (not recorded which). It is not recorded whose cells these are; they may come from a transplant donor. Sequenced: blood, either unsorted or a sorted T cell fraction (not recorded which). In DNA, the CDR3 is TGCAGCGGTGAACCTAAGAGCTCCTACAATGAGCAGTTCTTC. Translated: CSGEPKSSYNEQFF.